This T cell receptor beta chain was recovered during a study of early T cells in non-severe SARS-CoV-2 infection. Overall study: Chains stayed unpaired after sequencing of bulk RNA from unsorted whole blood.

Unique molecular identifiers were affixed to single, distinct cDNA molecules. MiXCR was run by TCRdb on the 5' RACE reads, yielding one entry per CDR3 protein. The sample contains 75,000 or so distinct CDR3 sequences, about an eighth of which appear only once. The CDR3 has 12 residues. Germline lookup yields CDR1 SNHLY and CDR2 FYNNEI. Trimming took 0 bases from V and 12 from J, leaving 9 bases between them. Study findings and constraints: Matching against VDJdb likely underestimated virus-specific expansions, favoring anti-spike CD8.

To note about this clonotype: Its specificity is not known.

V gene TRBV2 combines with J gene TRBJ2-1; D gene unclear. The sequence was obtained from an adult who was a healthcare worker with PCR-confirmed SARS-CoV-2 infection or an uninfected control (not recorded which). Here the sequenced sample was whole blood, taken at baseline. The CDR3 DNA is TGTGCCAGCAGTGAAGCGGCTATGAGGCAGTTCTTC. Amino acid sequence: CASSEAAMRQFF.